This T cell receptor beta chain comes out of a study of blood T cell repertoires in COVID-19. This table comes from immunoSEQ multiplex PCR, and its TCRdb copy is limited to in-frame clones, with some not included. Of around 250,000 clones listed, approximately 83% were seen once; the top ten hold 1.9%. The source is a woman in her 50s who had recovered from COVID-19. The sample was PBMCs or T cells enriched from blood (not recorded which).

In nucleotides, the CDR3 is TGTGCCTGGAGTGGACTAGCGGGTGCATCCTACAATGAGCAGTTCTTC. It specifies CAWSGLAGASYNEQFF. V and J are TRBV30 and TRBJ2-1; 10 bases map to TRBD2. CDR1 and CDR2 from the germline V gene are GTSNPN and SVGIG (reference sequence). CDR3 length equals 16 residues. With 1 base clipped from V and 1 base from J, the junction kept 4 bases outside the gene matches.